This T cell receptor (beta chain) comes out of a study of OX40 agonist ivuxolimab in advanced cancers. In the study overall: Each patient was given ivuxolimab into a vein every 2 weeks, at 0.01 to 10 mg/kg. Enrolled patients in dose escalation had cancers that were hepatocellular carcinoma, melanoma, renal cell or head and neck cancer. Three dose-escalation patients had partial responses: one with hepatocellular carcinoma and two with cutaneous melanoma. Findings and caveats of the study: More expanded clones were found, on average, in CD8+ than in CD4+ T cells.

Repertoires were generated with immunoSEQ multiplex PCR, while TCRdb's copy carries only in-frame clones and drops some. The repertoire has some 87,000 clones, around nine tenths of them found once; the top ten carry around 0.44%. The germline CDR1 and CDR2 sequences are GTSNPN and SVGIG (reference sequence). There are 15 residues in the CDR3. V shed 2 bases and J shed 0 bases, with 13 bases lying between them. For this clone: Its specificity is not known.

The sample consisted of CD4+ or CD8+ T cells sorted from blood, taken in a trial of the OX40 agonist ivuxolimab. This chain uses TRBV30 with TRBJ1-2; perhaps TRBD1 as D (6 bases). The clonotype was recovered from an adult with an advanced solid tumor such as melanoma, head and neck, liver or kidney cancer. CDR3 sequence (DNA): TGTGCCTGGAGTCTTGACAGGCGCTCTAACTATGGCTACACCTTC. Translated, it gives CAWSLDRRSNYGYTF.